The 8 T cell receptor beta chains in this list originate from one sample, sequenced in a study of blood T cell repertoires in COVID-19. The protocol was immunoSEQ multiplex PCR, while the TCRdb copy is restricted to in-frame clones and leaves out a portion. The sample yields hundreds of thousands of clones, around 90% seen once. Sequencing was performed on PBMCs or T cells enriched from blood (not recorded which). The source of these receptors is a woman aged 18-35 years with acute COVID-19.

V usage is TRBV28 and J usage is TRBJ1-2, with TRBD1 matching 7 bases. V lost 6 bases, J lost 3 bases, and 4 bases stayed unmatched. Germline-derived CDR1 and CDR2 are MDHEN and SYDVKM. The CDR3 has 13 residues. CDR3 nucleotide sequence: TGTGCCAGCAGCTTCGACAGGGACTATGGCTACACCTTC. It translates to CASSFDRDYGYTF.

In nucleotides, the CDR3 is TGTGCCAGCAGCCAATCGGACAGGAACTATGGCTACACCTTC. Protein: CASSQSDRNYGYTF. This chain uses TRBV3-1 (or the pseudogene TRBV3-2) with TRBJ1-2; 7 bases fit TRBD1. V lost 2 bases, J lost 2 bases, and 2 bases stayed unmatched. The germline CDR1 and CDR2 sequences are LGHDT and YNNKEL (reference sequence). The CDR3 has 14 amino acids.

The chain couples TRBV5-1 to TRBJ1-1; D uncertain. The CDR3 is made up of 13 amino acids. Trimming shortened V by 5 bases and J by 10 bases, and 18 bases separated the two germline ends. Germline V gene sequence: CDR1 SGHRS, CDR2 YFSETQ. The CDR3 here is CASRLEEGPRAFF. CDR3 nucleotides: TGCGCCAGCAGGCTTGAGGAGGGCCCAAGAGCTTTCTTT.

V usage is TRBV27 and J usage is TRBJ1-4, with 9 nucleotides matching TRBD1. CDR1 is MNHEY and CDR2 is SMNVEV in the germline V gene (reference sequence). V was pared by 4 bases and J by 13 bases, with 4 bases of the junction left unmatched. The CDR3 length is 12 residues. CDR3 protein: CASSSGTGRLFF. As DNA, the CDR3 is TGTGCCAGCAGTTCGGGGACAGGGAGACTGTTTTTT. The full variable domain, with the rest looked up from reference TRBV27 and TRBJ1-4, is EAQVTQNPRYLITVTGKKLTVTCSQNMNHEYMSWYRQDPGLGLRQIYYSMNVEVTDKGDVPEGYKVSRKEKRNFPLILESPSPNQTSLYFCASSSGTGRLFFGSGTQLSVL.

V is TRBV11-2 and J is TRBJ2-5; D ambiguous. The CDR3 is 15 amino acids. V was trimmed by 1 base and J by 2 bases, leaving 11 bases between them. CDR1 and CDR2 (germline): SGHAT, FQNNGV. The CDR3 nucleotides are TGTGCCAGCAGCTTAGCTACCAGGTTGCAAGAGACCCAGTACTTC. Amino acids: CASSLATRLQETQYF.

The rearrangement uses TRBV6-5 and TRBJ2-5; 8 positions agree with TRBD1. V dropped 6 bases and J dropped 10; count of bases not matched to a gene: 7. Germline V gene data show CDR1 as MNHEY and CDR2 as SVGAGI. CDR3 length: 12 amino acids. The CDR3 protein is CASSSDRERQYF. The CDR3 nucleotides read TGTGCCAGCAGCTCGGACAGGGAACGCCAGTACTTC.

The rearrangement links TRBV7-3 to TRBJ2-1, with TRBD2 matching 9 bases. CDR1 is SGHTA and CDR2 is FQGTGA in the germline V gene. The CDR3 runs to 18 residues. The junction had 11 bases not matched to a gene; V was cut back by 4 bases and J by 1 base. CDR3 loop: CASSSSGTSGWSYNEQFF. As DNA, the CDR3 is TGTGCCAGCAGCTCTAGCGGGACGTCGGGGTGGTCCTACAATGAGCAGTTCTTC.

This clone was seen a handful of times. This rearrangement joins TRBV4-2 to TRBJ2-2, with D tentatively TRBD1 (5 bases). V gave up 2 bases and J gave up 0 bases, with 13 bases separating them. Germline lookup yields CDR1 LGHNA and CDR2 YNFKEQ. The CDR3 loop spans 17 amino acids. The CDR3 bases are TGTGCCAGCAGCCAAAGGGTGCAGGGAACGAACACCGGGGAGCTGTTTTTT. This gives the protein CASSQRVQGTNTGELFF.